One TCR beta chain is described in this entry. Antigen: not known. TCRdb independently ran MiXCR on the multiplex PCR reads; one entry per CDR3 protein. The top ten clones hold roughly 1.2% of a sample with 200,000 to 300,000 distinct CDR3 sequences, 30% of them seen once. The record originates from a study of breast tumors, draining lymph nodes, adjacent tissues. General observations from the study: Tumor TCR diversity was below lymph nodes but above nontumor tissue. Luminal-like breast cancer showed significantly greater tumor-nontumor repertoire similarity than basal-like breast cancer did. Tumor T cell lymph node origin was a supported hypothesis, not proven. Findings are consistent with lymph node origin and intratumoral expansion of most tumor T cells.

Samples came from axillary lymph nodes draining the breast cancer. Germline-derived CDR1 and CDR2 are SGHTA and FQGNSA. Trimming took off 1 base at V and 0 bases at J, with 10 bases between the two ends. This CDR3 comprises 15 residues. The chain employs TRBV7-2 and TRBJ2-7, with unresolved D. The sequenced sample consisted of axillary lymph node tissue. The TCR was taken from a female donor with breast cancer. Some clones in this sample may be carry-over from other donors' samples. CDR3 in DNA: TGTGCCAGCAGCTTAGATCGGGCTCTCTCCTACGAGCAGTACTTC. It encodes CASSLDRALSYEQYF.